The 20 T cell receptor beta chains below all came from one sample that was sequenced in a study of beta chain features in type 1 diabetes. The study, taken as a whole, reports: The study found moderately but significantly shorter TCRB CDR3s in all four CD4+ subsets of Type 1 diabetes patients.

No antigen has been identified for these receptors. Every bit of the isolated RNA underwent reverse transcription, so sequencing read expressed TCRB transcripts. The protocol was immunoSEQ multiplex PCR, while the TCRdb copy is restricted to in-frame clones and leaves out a portion. Here the sample spans under 850,000 clones, 13% being singletons. Sequencing was performed on naive CD4+ T cells from blood. The receptor set was obtained from a man aged 18-30 years with type 1 diabetes.

The V call is TRBV2, the J call TRBJ2-5; D uncertain. Trimming shortened V by 7 bases and J by 2 bases, and 8 bases separated the two germline ends. Germline V gene data show CDR1 as SNHLY and CDR2 as FYNNEI. There are 12 residues in the CDR3. The CDR3: CASIAYQETQYF. The CDR3 nucleotides are TGTGCCAGCATAGCATATCAAGAGACCCAGTACTTC.

This clone turned up a few times. This chain joins TRBV10-2 and TRBJ2-7; TRBD2 aligns across 7 bases. This CDR3 contains 16 residues. Germline values: CDR1 WSHSY, CDR2 SAAADI. V lost 6 bases to trimming and J lost 0 bases; unmatched junction nucleotides: 11. The CDR3 DNA follows: TGCGCCAGCAGGGGCCACTCTAGCGGTACCTCCTACGAGCAGTACTTC. It yields the protein CASRGHSSGTSYEQYF.

On this clone: Different DNA sequences within this sample yield the same CDR3. The chain couples TRBV30 to TRBJ1-2; no clear D gene. There are 11 residues in the CDR3. Per germline, CDR1 GTSNPN and CDR2 SVGIG (reference sequence). Trimming shortened V by 1 base and J by 4 bases, and 4 bases separated the two germline ends. The CDR3 coding sequence is TGTGCCTGGAGTGGATCCTATGGCTACACCTTC. It specifies CAWSGSYGYTF. The full variable domain, rest sourced from reference TRBV30 and TRBJ1-2, is SQTIHQWPATLVQPVGSPLSLECTVEGTSNPNLYWYRQAAGRGLQLLFYSVGIGQISSEVPQNLSASRPQDRQFILSSKKLLLSDSGFYLCAWSGSYGYTFGSGTRLTVV.

The chain couples TRBV29-1 to TRBJ2-7; D unclear. This CDR3 contains 11 residues. V shed 0 bases and J shed 5 bases, with 5 bases lying between them. In germline, CDR1 is SQVTM, CDR2 ANQGSEA. CDR3 in amino acids: CSVEEVHEQYF. The CDR3 DNA sequence: TGCAGCGTTGAAGAAGTCCACGAGCAGTACTTC.

The chain has TRBV4-1 and TRBJ2-5; D remains unclear. V gave up 0 bases and J gave up 7 bases, with 12 bases separating them. Germline V gene sequence: CDR1 MGHRA, CDR2 YSYEKL. The CDR3 extends over 14 amino acids. CDR3 amino acids: CASSQEPRMGTQYF. CDR3 nucleotides: TGCGCCAGCAGCCAAGAACCGAGGATGGGGACCCAGTACTTC.

The chain employs TRBV5-1 and TRBJ2-1, with 8 bases matching TRBD1. V gave up 4 bases and J gave up 2 bases; unmatched junction bases: 5. There are 15 residues in the CDR3. Germline V gene data show CDR1 as SGHRS and CDR2 as YFSETQ. CDR3 sequence (DNA): TGCGCCAGCAGCCCCGGACAGGGCGCCTACAATGAGCAGTTCTTC. This codes for CASSPGQGAYNEQFF. The variable domain in full, completed from reference TRBV5-1 and TRBJ2-1, reads KAGVTQTPRYLIKTRGQQVTLSCSPISGHRSVSWYQQTPGQGLQFLFEYFSETQRNKGNFPGRFSGRQFSNSRSEMNVSTLELGDSALYLCASSPGQGAYNEQFFGPGTRLTVL.

This clone was counted only a few times. This chain connects TRBV13 to TRBJ1-2; D may be TRBD1 (6 bases). The CDR3 runs to 15 residues. Germline V gene lookup returns CDR1 PRHDT and CDR2 FYEKMQ (reference sequence). V was shortened by 5 bases and J by 0 bases, with 13 bases between the two germline ends. The CDR3 DNA reads TGTGCCAGCAGCCCCACACAGGGAACTAACTATGGCTACACCTTC. It specifies CASSPTQGTNYGYTF. Based on the CDR3 plus reference TRBV13 and TRBJ1-2, the full variable domain is AAGVIQSPRHLIKEKRETATLKCYPIPRHDTVYWYQQGPGQDPQFLISFYEKMQSDKGSIPDRFSAQQFSDYHSELNMSSLELGDSALYFCASSPTQGTNYGYTFGSGTRLTVV.

This clone has a handful of counts. The V and J genes are TRBV14 and TRBJ2-5, with 8 nucleotides matching TRBD2. V dropped 3 bases and J dropped 2; count of bases not matched to a gene: 5. The CDR3 contains 15 residues. Germline CDR1 reads SGHDN; CDR2 reads FVKESK. The CDR3 loop is CASSQAGGIQETQYF. The DNA of the CDR3 is TGTGCCAGCAGCCAGGCGGGGGGCATACAAGAGACCCAGTACTTC.

The rearrangement uses TRBV30 and TRBJ1-5; D is uncertain. The germline CDR1 and CDR2 sequences are GTSNPN and SVGIG (reference sequence). This CDR3 is built from 13 residues. The V gene lost 0 bases and the J gene lost 0 bases, with 3 bases spanning the gap. CDR3 in amino acids: CAWSVISNQPQHF. The CDR3 nucleotides read TGTGCCTGGAGTGTCATTAGCAATCAGCCCCAGCATTTT.

The gene calls are TRBV7-8 and TRBJ2-5; 9 positions match TRBD1. CDR3 length equals 15 residues. V was clipped by 1 base and J by 4 bases; unmatched bases: 4. Germline CDR1 reads SGHVS; CDR2 reads FQNEAQ. In DNA, the CDR3 is TGTGCCAGCAGCTTAGTCCGGGACAGGGTAGAGACCCAGTACTTC. Translation gives CASSLVRDRVETQYF.

This clone was recorded a few times. Other DNA variants within this sample encode the same CDR3. This chain links TRBV7-6 with TRBJ2-3; D not resolved. The germline V and J ends were trimmed by 0 bases and 2 bases, with 3 bases remaining between them. CDR3 length: 13 residues. CDR1 and CDR2 from the germline V gene are SGHVS and FNYEAQ. The CDR3 spells CASSLAHTDTQYF. The DNA of the CDR3 is TGTGCCAGCAGCTTAGCGCACACAGATACGCAGTATTTT.

The chain links TRBV5-4 to TRBJ1-6; D perhaps matches TRBD1 (5 bases). V was cut by 2 bases and J by 10 bases, with 19 bases left in between. The CDR3 has 16 residues. CDR1 and CDR2 from the germline V gene are SGHNT and YYREEE (reference sequence). CDR3 sequence reads: CASSFGQGGLGSPLHF. In DNA, the CDR3 is TGTGCCAGCAGCTTTGGCCAGGGAGGGTTAGGGTCACCCCTCCACTTT.

The gene calls are TRBV7-8 and TRBJ1-2, with D unclear. The CDR3 totals 14 residues. V dropped 2 bases and J dropped 5 bases, with 12 bases sitting between them. Germline V gives CDR1 SGHVS, CDR2 FQNEAQ. DNA of the CDR3: TGTGCCAGCAGCTTACCCGTTGGGTCTTATGGCTACACCTTC. It encodes CASSLPVGSYGYTF.

This clone has more than one count but fewer than ten. CDR3 region: CASSLTGVEEKLFF. CDR3 in DNA: TGTGCCAGCAGCTTAACAGGTGTGGAAGAAAAACTGTTTTTT. The J gene is TRBJ1-4, the V gene TRBV7-8; the D gene is possibly TRBD1 (5 bases). Germline V gives CDR1 SGHVS, CDR2 FQNEAQ. This CDR3 spans 14 amino acids. V lost 2 bases and J lost 8, with 12 bases in between.

This clone appeared a few times. The chain is built from TRBV7-8 and TRBJ1-1; 10 nucleotides align to TRBD1. With V trimmed by 1 base and J by 1 base, 9 bases remained unmatched. The CDR3 covers 18 residues. Germline V gene lookup returns CDR1 SGHVS and CDR2 FQNEAQ. CDR3 amino acids: CASSLVGGQGRWNTEAFF. In DNA form, the CDR3 reads TGTGCCAGCAGCTTAGTAGGGGGACAGGGGAGGTGGAACACTGAAGCTTTCTTT. The full variable domain, with the rest looked up from reference TRBV7-8 and TRBJ1-1, is GAGVSQSPRYKVAKRGQDVALRCDPISGHVSLFWYQQALGQGPEFLTYFQNEAQLDKSGLPSDRFFAERPEGSVSTLKIQRTQQEDSAVYLCASSLVGGQGRWNTEAFFGQGTRLTVV.

This rearrangement joins TRBV6-5 to TRBJ1-2; D gene unclear. Germline CDR1 MNHEY, CDR2 SVGAGI. The length of the CDR3 is 14 residues. V was trimmed by 0 bases and J by 3 bases, leaving 8 bases between them. For the CDR3, the DNA is TGTGCCAGCAGTTACTCTGGACCGTACTATGGCTACACCTTC. Its translation: CASSYSGPYYGYTF.

This rearrangement joins TRBV4-1 to TRBJ1-1; D is unclear. CDR1 and CDR2 from the germline V gene are MGHRA and YSYEKL. This CDR3 is built from 15 residues. With 1 base removed from V and 3 bases from J, the gap between germline ends came to 12 bases. The CDR3 bases are TGCGCCAGCAGCCAAGGACTGGACGGGGACACTGAAGCTTTCTTT. The encoded protein is CASSQGLDGDTEAFF.

This clone was seen more than once but under ten times. The chain's CDR3 is CASSQDQAEYNEQFF. In DNA form, the CDR3 reads TGCGCCAGCAGCCAAGATCAGGCCGAGTACAATGAGCAGTTCTTC. J is TRBJ2-1 and V is TRBV4-1; D unresolved. Germline V lookup: CDR1 MGHRA, CDR2 YSYEKL. The CDR3 has 15 residues. V lost 0 bases and J lost 4, with 10 bases in between.

This clone was seen a handful of times. The chain uses TRBV7-9 and TRBJ1-4, with D hard to call. V was trimmed by 2 bases and J by 7 bases, leaving 8 bases between them. The germline CDR1 and CDR2 sequences are SEHNR and FQNEAQ (reference sequence). The CDR3 length is 13 residues. In DNA, the CDR3 is TGTGCCAGCAGCTTACACGGGGTTGAAAAACTGTTTTTT. Translated: CASSLHGVEKLFF.

The gene calls are TRBV23-1 and TRBJ1-1; 7 bases are shared with TRBD1. TRBV23-1 belongs to the ORF category, with a function that is uncertain. This CDR3 contains 17 residues. J lost 1 base, V lost 5 bases, and 13 bases had no gene match. CDR3 in DNA: TGCGCCAGCAGTTCTACAGGGGCGAGGTTCCGGAACACTGAAGCTTTCTTT. The encoded protein is CASSSTGARFRNTEAFF.